This entry lists 10 T cell receptor beta chains sequenced from one sample in a study of tissue T cells after allogeneic stem cell transplantation. TCRdb keeps only in-frame clones here, not all; method: immunoSEQ multiplex PCR. Of some 5,000 clones listed, over 65% were seen once; the top ten hold approximately 5%. The sample was blood, taken before transplantation. The receptors were sampled from a man aged 40 to 70 who later had graft-versus-host disease after an allogeneic stem cell transplant.

The V gene is TRBV12-5, the J gene TRBJ2-5; D is tentatively TRBD1 or TRBD2 (7 bases each). The length of the CDR3 is 17 residues. The germline V gene encodes CDR1 LGHNT and CDR2 FRNRAP. Deletions cut 0 bases from V and 2 bases from J, with 16 bases between. Here the CDR3 DNA reads TGTGCTAGTGGTTTGGTATGGGAGGGGGCAACTCAAGAGACCCAGTACTTC. Translating gives CASGLVWEGATQETQYF.

V usage is TRBV6-5 and J usage is TRBJ2-7; a weak D match, TRBD2 (6 bases). Germline values: CDR1 MNHEY, CDR2 SVGAGI. V was cut by 6 bases and J by 4 bases, with 16 bases left in between. The CDR3 consists of 14 residues. In DNA, the CDR3 is TGTGCCAGCAGACCGGGAGACCCCAGGTACGAGCAGTACTTC. Its translation is CASRPGDPRYEQYF.

This chain connects TRBV29-1 to TRBJ2-7, with 10 nucleotides matching TRBD1. This CDR3 spans 13 amino acids. Germline CDR1 SQVTM, CDR2 ANQGSEA. The J segment lost 6 bases and the V segment lost 7 bases, leaving 9 bases of the junction unmatched. As DNA, the CDR3 is TGCAGCGCTATAACCGGGACAGGGGTCGAGCAGTACTTC. Its translation: CSAITGTGVEQYF.

V usage is TRBV19 and J usage is TRBJ1-2, with D possibly TRBD1 on 6 matching bases. V was pared by 10 bases and J by 8 bases, with 17 bases between. Germline lookup yields CDR1 LNHDA and CDR2 SQIVND (reference sequence). The CDR3 is 12 amino acids. CDR3 residues: CATARGARGYTF. The CDR3, as DNA: TGTGCCACCGCTCGGGGGGCGCGGGGCTACACCTTC.

This clone has only one observation. This chain joins TRBV2 and TRBJ1-1, with TRBD1 as a possible D gene (5 bases). The V end was cut by 5 bases, the J end by 2 bases, with 24 bases between. The CDR3 contains 18 residues. Germline CDR1 is SNHLY and CDR2 is FYNNEI. The CDR3 DNA reads as TGTGCCAGCAGTCTCCAGGGTGGGTATCGTATACGAAACACTGAAGCTTTCTTT. It yields the protein CASSLQGGYRIRNTEAFF. The full variable domain, its missing parts supplied by reference TRBV2 and TRBJ1-1, is EPEVTQTPSHQVTQMGQEVILRCVPISNHLYFYWYRQILGQKVEFLVSFYNNEISEKSEIFDDQFSVERPDGSNFTLKIRSTKLEDSAMYFCASSLQGGYRIRNTEAFFGQGTRLTVV.

The rearrangement uses TRBV11-3 and TRBJ2-6; 10 bases line up with TRBD1. The CDR3 has 17 amino acids. Per germline, CDR1 SGHNT and CDR2 YENEEA. V was clipped by 3 bases and J by 4 bases; unmatched bases: 6. As DNA, the CDR3 is TGTGCCAGCAGCTTGAGACAGGGGGCATGGGGGGCCAACGTCCTGACTTTC. Encoded protein: CASSLRQGAWGANVLTF.

The CDR3 region is CASSSGTGDRYGYTF. The CDR3 DNA reads as TGTGCCAGCAGTTCAGGGACAGGGGATCGCTATGGCTACACCTTC. The V call is TRBV28, the J call TRBJ1-2; 10 bases agree with TRBD1. The CDR3 is 15 amino acids. With 4 bases clipped from V and 4 bases from J, the junction kept 6 bases outside the gene matches. From germline, CDR1 is MDHEN and CDR2 SYDVKM.

The J gene is TRBJ2-5, the V gene TRBV7-8; perhaps TRBD1 as D (5 bases). Trimming shortened V by 2 bases and J by 5 bases, and 12 bases separated the two germline ends. Germline V gives CDR1 SGHVS, CDR2 FQNEAQ. This CDR3 comprises 14 residues. The CDR3 region has the DNA TGTGCCAGCAGCTTAAAAGGGGTGGTGGAGACCCAGTACTTC. Translating it yields CASSLKGVVETQYF.

A few counts support this clone. The chain employs TRBV27 and TRBJ2-5, with D possibly matching TRBD1 (5 bases). Germline V gene lookup returns CDR1 MNHEY and CDR2 SMNVEV (reference sequence). CDR3 length: 14 residues. The V and J ends lost 3 bases and 5 bases respectively, with 13 bases between them. DNA of the CDR3: TGTGCCAGCAGTTTGCAGGGCCTAATGGAGACCCAGTACTTC. It codes for CASSLQGLMETQYF.

By sample share, this clone is medium-sized. V usage is TRBV19 and J usage is TRBJ2-7, with TRBD1 matching 9 bases. The J segment lost 4 bases and the V segment lost 5 bases, leaving 6 bases of the junction unmatched. The CDR3 contains 14 residues. The germline V gene has CDR1 LNHDA and CDR2 SQIVND (reference sequence). CDR3 DNA sequence: TGTGCCAGTAGTCCTGGACAGGGGAGGTACGAGCAGTACTTC. As protein: CASSPGQGRYEQYF.